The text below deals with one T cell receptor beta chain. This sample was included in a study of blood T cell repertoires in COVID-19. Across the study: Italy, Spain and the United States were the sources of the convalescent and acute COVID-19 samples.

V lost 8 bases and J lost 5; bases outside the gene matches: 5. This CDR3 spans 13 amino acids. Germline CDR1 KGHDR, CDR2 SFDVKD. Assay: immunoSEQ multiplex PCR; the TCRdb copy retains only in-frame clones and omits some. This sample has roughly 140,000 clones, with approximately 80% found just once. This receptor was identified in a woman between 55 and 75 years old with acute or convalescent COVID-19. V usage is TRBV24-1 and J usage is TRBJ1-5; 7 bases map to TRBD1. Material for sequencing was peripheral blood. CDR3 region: CATTQGPYQPQHF. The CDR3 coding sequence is TGTGCCACCACACAGGGGCCTTATCAGCCCCAGCATTTT.